This T cell receptor (beta chain) was recovered during a study of control samples from healthy donors and cancer patients. The CDR3 totals 13 residues. V shed 5 bases and J shed 5 bases, with 13 bases lying between them. CDR1 LGHDT and CDR2 YNNKEL come from the germline V gene (reference sequence). Produced via immunoSEQ multiplex PCR; TCRdb's table is partial and in-frame only. The data show approximately 84,000 clones, roughly 82% seen once. This chain connects TRBV3-1 (or the pseudogene TRBV3-2) to TRBJ2-7, with a weak D call TRBD1 (6 bases). The TCR sequence derives from a woman in her sixties or seventies in good health. Sequences were obtained from blood. In DNA form, the CDR3 reads TGTGCCAGCAGCAGGGGGTCCTGGGACGAGCAGTACTTC. It encodes CASSRGSWDEQYF.